The 20 T cell receptor beta chains given below trace back to one sample, sequenced in a study of T cell responses to AZD1222 COVID-19 vaccine. The method was immunoSEQ multiplex PCR; TCRdb's version includes in-frame clones alone and lacks a portion of them. This repertoire shows 100,000 to 150,000 clones, 88% found once; its top ten account for around 8%. Source: peripheral blood, taken on day 0 of AZD1222 vaccination. The receptors originated from an adult in good health.

This clone was seen just once. V is TRBV7-9 and J is TRBJ1-4, with a possible D match to TRBD1 (5 bases). Germline V gene lookup returns CDR1 SEHNR and CDR2 FQNEAQ (reference sequence). The CDR3 is 15 residues long. The V end lost 5 bases, the J end lost 6 bases, and 16 bases lay between the germline ends. The CDR3 DNA reads TGTGCCAGCAGCCGAGGAGGGGCCACGGATGAAAAACTGTTTTTT. It encodes CASSRGGATDEKLFF.

V is TRBV7-2 and J is TRBJ2-7; 7 positions match TRBD1. V gave up 4 bases and J gave up 3 bases; unmatched junction bases: 6. Germline V lookup: CDR1 SGHTA, CDR2 FQGNSA. There are 14 residues in the CDR3. DNA for the CDR3: TGTGCCAGCAGCTCGACAGGGTTTGTCTACGAGCAGTACTTC. Protein: CASSSTGFVYEQYF.

This chain joins TRBV7-2 and TRBJ2-7, with TRBD2 matching 7 bases. CDR3 length: 14 residues. With 5 bases clipped from V and 6 bases from J, the junction kept 10 bases outside the gene matches. CDR1 is SGHTA, CDR2 FQGNSA, per germline. CDR3 DNA sequence: TGTGCCAGCAGCCCCCGTGGCGGGAGTGGCGAGCAGTACTTC. Its translation: CASSPRGGSGEQYF.

The chain combines TRBV7-2 with TRBJ2-1; possible D gene TRBD2, 7 bases. V dropped 7 bases and J dropped 0 bases, with 13 bases sitting between them. The CDR3 has 15 residues. Germline CDR1 reads SGHTA; CDR2 reads FQGNSA. The CDR3 nucleotides are TGTGCCAGCAAAAAGGGGGGGACCTCCTACAATGAGCAGTTCTTC. Translated, it gives CASKKGGTSYNEQFF.

V is TRBV28 and J is TRBJ2-7, with a possible D match to TRBD1 (6 bases). This CDR3 spans 12 amino acids. V lost 5 bases and J lost 6, with 11 bases in between. Per germline, CDR1 MDHEN and CDR2 SYDVKM. The CDR3 region is CASSRQVTEQYF. For the CDR3, the DNA is TGTGCCAGCAGTAGACAGGTGACCGAGCAGTACTTC.

V usage is TRBV12-3 or TRBV12-4 and J usage is TRBJ2-2, with D perhaps TRBD1 (6 bases). The CDR3 contains 13 residues. V was clipped by 7 bases and J by 6 bases, with 12 bases between them. The CDR3, as DNA: TGTGCCAGCATCTCAAGGGGGTCCGGGGAGCTGTTTTTT. It codes for CASISRGSGELFF.

This clone was seen once. J is TRBJ2-2 and V is TRBV29-1; TRBD1 aligns across 7 bases. The germline CDR1 and CDR2 sequences are SQVTM and ANQGSEA. The CDR3 extends over 13 amino acids. J gave up 5 bases and V 7 bases, and 7 bases lay outside the gene matches. The CDR3 coding sequence is TGCAGCGCTCGGGACAGACAGACCGGGGAGCTGTTTTTT. It is translated as CSARDRQTGELFF.

CDR3 loop: CASSPPSGGTETQYF. The CDR3 nucleotides read TGTGCCAGCAGCCCTCCTAGCGGGGGGACAGAGACCCAGTACTTC. The chain joins TRBV28 to TRBJ2-5; 11 nucleotides align to TRBD2. Germline V gives CDR1 MDHEN, CDR2 SYDVKM. The CDR3 has 15 residues. Trimming at V came to 6 bases and at J to 4 bases, leaving 7 bases not matched to a gene.

The V gene is TRBV9, the J gene TRBJ2-5, with no clear D. V lost 1 base to trimming and J lost 0 bases, with 7 bases between them. The germline CDR1 and CDR2 sequences are SGDLS and YYNGEE. The CDR3 totals 14 residues. The CDR3 protein is CASSVTVDQETQYF. CDR3 DNA: TGTGCCAGCAGCGTAACAGTAGACCAAGAGACCCAGTACTTC. The variable domain in full, with the rest retrieved from reference TRBV9 and TRBJ2-5, is DSGVTQTPKHLITATGQRVTLRCSPRSGDLSVYWYQQSLDQGLQFLIQYYNGEERAKGNILERFSAQQFPDLHSELNLSSLELGDSALYFCASSVTVDQETQYFGPGTRLLVL.

The J gene is TRBJ1-1, the V gene TRBV28; D gene ambiguous. The V gene lost 1 base and the J gene lost 1 base, with 13 bases spanning the gap. CDR1 MDHEN and CDR2 SYDVKM come from the germline V gene. This CDR3 spans 16 amino acids. The CDR3 is CASSLSMGRTNTEAFF. The CDR3 nucleotides read TGTGCCAGCAGTTTATCAATGGGCAGGACGAACACTGAAGCTTTCTTT.

The count of this clone is one. V and J are TRBV28 and TRBJ1-2; 8 bases line up with TRBD1. Trimming cost V 4 bases and J 7 bases; bases outside gene matches: 5. CDR1 is MDHEN and CDR2 is SYDVKM in the germline V gene. This CDR3 spans 13 amino acids. The CDR3 region has the DNA TGTGCCAGCAGTTCCAGGGGGCGTAGTGGCTACACCTTC. Translation gives CASSSRGRSGYTF.

This clone was observed a few times. V usage is TRBV19 and J usage is TRBJ1-6, with D hard to call. Germline V gene data show CDR1 as LNHDA and CDR2 as SQIVND (reference sequence). The V end was cut by 5 bases, the J end by 9 bases, with 14 bases between. The CDR3 has 14 amino acids. The CDR3 region has the DNA TGTGCCAGTAGTCCCACCGGCCCCATTTCACCCCTCCACTTT. Its translation is CASSPTGPISPLHF.

V gene TRBV16 combines with J gene TRBJ1-2; D may be TRBD1 (5 bases). Trimming took 4 bases from V and 6 from J, leaving 15 bases between them. The CDR3 runs 14 residues. CDR1 is KGHSY, CDR2 FQNENV, per germline. CDR3 protein: CASSPTALRDGYTF. CDR3 in DNA: TGTGCCAGCAGCCCTACTGCCCTCAGGGATGGCTACACCTTC.

The chain uses TRBV5-1 and TRBJ2-1, with a weak D call TRBD1 (6 bases). Per the germline V gene, CDR1 is SGHRS and CDR2 is YFSETQ. The CDR3 contains 12 residues. V was cut by 2 bases and J by 7 bases, with 7 bases left in between. The CDR3 here is CASSFQGNEQFF. DNA of the CDR3: TGCGCCAGCAGCTTCCAGGGGAATGAGCAGTTCTTC.

The genes are TRBV19 and TRBJ2-3, with D perhaps given as TRBD1 or TRBD2 (5 bases each). CDR1 is LNHDA and CDR2 is SQIVND in the germline V gene (reference sequence). The CDR3 covers 21 residues. The V end lost 3 bases, the J end lost 3 bases, and 31 bases lay between the germline ends. The CDR3 DNA reads TGTGCCAGTAGTATTCCTCCGGGACCAATCTGTGGTCCGGCTGTGACAGATACGCAGTATTTT. This translates into CASSIPPGPICGPAVTDTQYF.

This clone came up once. The J gene is TRBJ2-4, the V gene TRBV4-3; 7 bases fit TRBD2. CDR1 LGHNA and CDR2 YSLEER come from the germline V gene. Trimming took 0 bases from V and 3 from J; bases not matched to a gene: 5. This CDR3 comprises 16 residues. The CDR3 DNA sequence: TGCGCCAGCAGCCAAGATTTCAGGACTAGCAAAAACATTCAGTACTTC. This codes for CASSQDFRTSKNIQYF.

V and J are TRBV6-5 and TRBJ2-7; 8 bases line up with TRBD1. J was trimmed by 9 bases and V by 6 bases; bases with no gene match: 13. Per germline, CDR1 MNHEY and CDR2 SVGAGI. The CDR3 is 14 amino acids. CDR3 sequence: CASSMSTGVGGQYF. The CDR3, as DNA: TGTGCCAGCAGCATGTCGACAGGGGTTGGTGGGCAGTACTTC.

CDR3: CAWNGDSITDTQYF. The CDR3 DNA is TGTGCCTGGAACGGGGACAGTATCACAGATACGCAGTATTTT. This sequence joins TRBV30 and TRBJ2-3; 7 bases map to TRBD1. This CDR3 has 14 amino acids. Trimming at V came to 4 bases and at J to 2 bases, leaving 6 bases not matched to a gene. CDR1 GTSNPN and CDR2 SVGIG come from the germline V gene (reference sequence).

J is TRBJ1-2 and V is TRBV20-1, with unresolved D. Germline V gene lookup returns CDR1 DFQATT and CDR2 SNEGSKA (reference sequence). The CDR3 has 11 residues. V was shortened by 3 bases and J by 6 bases, with 8 bases between the two germline ends. The CDR3 DNA reads as TGCAGTGCTAGTCTGTCCCATGGCTACACCTTC. This translates into CSASLSHGYTF.

The chain uses TRBV24-1 and TRBJ1-1; TRBD1 matches 9 bases. Germline assignment: CDR1 KGHDR and CDR2 SFDVKD. V was pared by 5 bases and J by 7 bases, with 4 bases of the junction left unmatched. The CDR3 runs to 13 residues. In DNA, the CDR3 is TGTGCCACCAGTGGGGGACAGGGCCTTGAAGCTTTCTTT. It specifies CATSGGQGLEAFF.